This section outlines one T cell receptor beta chain sequence together with its context. The sample comes from a study of T-cell memory formation after mild COVID-19. The CDR3 is made up of 14 amino acids. Trimming pared 0 bases from V and 3 bases from J, leaving 10 bases between. Germline CDR1 SGHRS, CDR2 YFSETQ. TCRdb ran MiXCR on the 5' RACE reads and lists one entry per CDR3 protein. The sample lists about 540,000 distinct CDR3 sequences, approximately 20% occurring once. Material: PBMCs or a T cell subset sorted from them (not recorded which). The chain has TRBV5-1 and TRBJ2-7; D is possibly TRBD2 (6 bases). The clonotype originates from an adult woman who had mild COVID-19 (a few samples of this study predate the infection). Cell type and time point are not known. DNA of the CDR3: TGCGCCAGCAGCTTGGCGGCGGGGCTCTACGAGCAGTACTTC. Its translation: CASSLAAGLYEQYF.